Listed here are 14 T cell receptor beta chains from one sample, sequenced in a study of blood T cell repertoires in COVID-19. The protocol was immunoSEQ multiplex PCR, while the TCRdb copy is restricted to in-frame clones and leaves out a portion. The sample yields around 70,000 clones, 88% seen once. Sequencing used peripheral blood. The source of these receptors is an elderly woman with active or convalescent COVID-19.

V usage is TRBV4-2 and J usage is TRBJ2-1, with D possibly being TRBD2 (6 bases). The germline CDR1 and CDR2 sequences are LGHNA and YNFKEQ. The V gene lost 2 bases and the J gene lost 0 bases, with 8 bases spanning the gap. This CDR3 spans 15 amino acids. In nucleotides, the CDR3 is TGTGCCAGCAGCCAATTACTAGCCTCCTACAATGAGCAGTTCTTC. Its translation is CASSQLLASYNEQFF.

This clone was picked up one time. In DNA, the CDR3 is TGCGCCAGCAGCCAACAGGGTCCCACCGGGGAGCTGTTTTTT. It is translated as CASSQQGPTGELFF. This rearrangement joins TRBV4-1 to TRBJ2-2; D might be TRBD1 (5 bases). Germline CDR1 MGHRA, CDR2 YSYEKL. With 2 bases removed from V and 4 bases from J, the gap between germline ends came to 8 bases. The CDR3 has 14 amino acids.

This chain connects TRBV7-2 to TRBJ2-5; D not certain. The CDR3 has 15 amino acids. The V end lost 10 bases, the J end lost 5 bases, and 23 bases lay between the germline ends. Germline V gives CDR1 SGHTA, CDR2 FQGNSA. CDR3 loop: CATAPGSVRRETQYF. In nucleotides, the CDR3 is TGTGCCACCGCTCCCGGGTCCGTCCGGCGGGAGACCCAGTACTTC. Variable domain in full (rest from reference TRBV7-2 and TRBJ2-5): GAGVSQSPSNKVTEKGKDVELRCDPISGHTALYWYRQSLGQGLEFLIYFQGNSAPDKSGLPSDRFSAERTGGSVSTLTIQRTQQEDSAVYLCATAPGSVRRETQYFGPGTRLLVL.

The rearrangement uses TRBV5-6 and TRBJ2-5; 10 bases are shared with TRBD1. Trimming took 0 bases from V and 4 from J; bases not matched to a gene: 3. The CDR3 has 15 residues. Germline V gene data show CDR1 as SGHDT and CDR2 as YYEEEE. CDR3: CASSLGDRGLETQYF. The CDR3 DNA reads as TGTGCCAGCAGCTTGGGGGACAGGGGTTTAGAGACCCAGTACTTC.

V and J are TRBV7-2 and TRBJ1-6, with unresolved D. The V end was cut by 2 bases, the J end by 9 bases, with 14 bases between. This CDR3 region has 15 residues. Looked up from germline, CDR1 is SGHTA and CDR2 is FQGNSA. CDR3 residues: CASSLNPGSGSPLHF. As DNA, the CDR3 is TGTGCCAGCAGCTTAAATCCGGGATCTGGTTCACCCCTCCACTTT.

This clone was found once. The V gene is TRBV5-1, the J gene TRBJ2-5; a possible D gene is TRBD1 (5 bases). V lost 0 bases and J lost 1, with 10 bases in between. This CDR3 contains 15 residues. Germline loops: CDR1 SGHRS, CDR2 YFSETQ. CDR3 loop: CASSLEAQVQETQYF. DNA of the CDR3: TGCGCCAGCAGCTTGGAGGCACAGGTCCAAGAGACCCAGTACTTC. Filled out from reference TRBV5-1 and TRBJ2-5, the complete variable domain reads KAGVTQTPRYLIKTRGQQVTLSCSPISGHRSVSWYQQTPGQGLQFLFEYFSETQRNKGNFPGRFSGRQFSNSRSEMNVSTLELGDSALYLCASSLEAQVQETQYFGPGTRLLVL.

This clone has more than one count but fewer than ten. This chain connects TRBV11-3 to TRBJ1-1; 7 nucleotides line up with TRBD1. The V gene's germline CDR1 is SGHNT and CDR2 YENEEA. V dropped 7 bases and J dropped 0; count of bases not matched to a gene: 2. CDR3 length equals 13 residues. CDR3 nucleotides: TGTGCCAGCAATACAGGGGTGAACACTGAAGCTTTCTTT. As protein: CASNTGVNTEAFF.

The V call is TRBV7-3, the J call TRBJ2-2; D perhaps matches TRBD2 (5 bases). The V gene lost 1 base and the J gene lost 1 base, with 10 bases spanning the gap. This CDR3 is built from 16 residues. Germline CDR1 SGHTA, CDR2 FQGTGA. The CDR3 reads CASSLMSAGNTGELFF. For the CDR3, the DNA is TGTGCCAGCAGCTTAATGAGTGCGGGGAACACCGGGGAGCTGTTTTTT.

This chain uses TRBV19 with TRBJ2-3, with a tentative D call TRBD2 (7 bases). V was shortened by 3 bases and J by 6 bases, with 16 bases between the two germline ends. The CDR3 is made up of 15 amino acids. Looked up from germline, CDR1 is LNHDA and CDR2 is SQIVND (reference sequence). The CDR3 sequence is CASSIIRGAKDTQYF. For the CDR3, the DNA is TGTGCCAGTAGTATTATTCGGGGGGCCAAGGATACGCAGTATTTT. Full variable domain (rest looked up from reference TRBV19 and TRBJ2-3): DGGITQSPKYLFRKEGQNVTLSCEQNLNHDAMYWYRQDPGQGLRLIYYSQIVNDFQKGDIAEGYSVSREKKESFPLTVTSAQKNPTAFYLCASSIIRGAKDTQYFGPGTRLTVL.

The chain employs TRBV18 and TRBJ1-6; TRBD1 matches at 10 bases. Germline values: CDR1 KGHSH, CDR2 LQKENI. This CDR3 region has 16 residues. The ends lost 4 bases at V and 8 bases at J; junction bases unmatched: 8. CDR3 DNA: TGTGCCAGCTCACTTCGGACAGGGGGAAATCATTCACCCCTCCACTTT. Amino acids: CASSLRTGGNHSPLHF.

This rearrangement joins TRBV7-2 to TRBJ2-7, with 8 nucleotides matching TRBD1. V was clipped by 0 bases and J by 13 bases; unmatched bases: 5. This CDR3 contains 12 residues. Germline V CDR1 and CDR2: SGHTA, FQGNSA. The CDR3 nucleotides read TGTGCCAGCAGCTTAGCCCAGGGGGCTTTTTACTTC. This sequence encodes CASSLAQGAFYF.

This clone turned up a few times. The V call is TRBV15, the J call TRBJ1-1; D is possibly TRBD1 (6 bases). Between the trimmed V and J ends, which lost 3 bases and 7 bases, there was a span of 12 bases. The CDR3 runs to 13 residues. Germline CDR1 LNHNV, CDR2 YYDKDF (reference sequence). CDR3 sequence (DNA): TGTGCCACCAGCAGTCGACAGGCTCTTGAAGCTTTCTTT. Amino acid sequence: CATSSRQALEAFF.

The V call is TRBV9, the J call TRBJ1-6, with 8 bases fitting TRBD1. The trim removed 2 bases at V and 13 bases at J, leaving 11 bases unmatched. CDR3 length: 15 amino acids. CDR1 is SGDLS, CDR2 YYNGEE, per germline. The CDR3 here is CASSVEGGQGRPLHF. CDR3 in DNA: TGTGCCAGCAGCGTCGAGGGCGGACAGGGCCGGCCCCTCCACTTT.

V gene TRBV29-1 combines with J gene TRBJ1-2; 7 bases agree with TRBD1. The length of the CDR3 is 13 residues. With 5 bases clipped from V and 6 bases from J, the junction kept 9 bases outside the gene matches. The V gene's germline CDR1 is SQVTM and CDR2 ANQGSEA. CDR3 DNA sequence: TGCAGCGTTCCAACGCAGGGGGACGATGGCTACACCTTC. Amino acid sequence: CSVPTQGDDGYTF.